A single sample is the source of the 20 T cell receptor beta chains below, sequenced in a study of CD8 T cells in ankylosing spondylitis. Broader study findings: Seemingly distinctive of ankylosing spondylitis blood was a TCR beta motif formed by eight highly homologous variants.

These receptors' targets are unknown. TCRdb called the 5' RACE reads again in MiXCR, with one record for every CDR3 protein. The sample lists about 540,000 distinct CDR3 sequences, about 13% occurring once. The sequencing sample was made of blood, either unsorted or a sorted T cell fraction (not recorded which). The source is a male donor with ankylosing spondylitis.

This clonotype has a handful of counts. This chain joins TRBV5-1 and TRBJ2-1; 7 bases agree with TRBD2. CDR3 size: 14 residues. From germline, CDR1 is SGHRS and CDR2 YFSETQ. The V gene end was trimmed by 4 bases and the J gene end by 6 bases; junction bases not matched to a gene: 7. In DNA form, the CDR3 reads TGCGCCAGCAGCCTTACTAGCGTGATCAATGAGCAGTTCTTC. Its translation is CASSLTSVINEQFF. Full variable domain (remainder filled in from reference TRBV5-1 and TRBJ2-1): KAGVTQTPRYLIKTRGQQVTLSCSPISGHRSVSWYQQTPGQGLQFLFEYFSETQRNKGNFPGRFSGRQFSNSRSEMNVSTLELGDSALYLCASSLTSVINEQFFGPGTRLTVL.

This clonotype was seen ten or more times. This chain links TRBV5-1 with TRBJ2-5, with a weak D call TRBD2 (5 bases). The germline V gene encodes CDR1 SGHRS and CDR2 YFSETQ. There are 14 residues in the CDR3. V lost 0 bases and J lost 3, with 9 bases in between. CDR3 sequence reads: CASSLGRGKETQYF. CDR3 nucleotides: TGCGCCAGCAGCTTGGGTCGGGGAAAAGAGACCCAGTACTTC. The full variable domain, with the rest looked up from reference TRBV5-1 and TRBJ2-5, is KAGVTQTPRYLIKTRGQQVTLSCSPISGHRSVSWYQQTPGQGLQFLFEYFSETQRNKGNFPGRFSGRQFSNSRSEMNVSTLELGDSALYLCASSLGRGKETQYFGPGTRLLVL.

The table lists this clonotype with a few counts. The chain carries TRBV20-1 and TRBJ1-1; possible D gene TRBD1, 6 bases. Germline V CDR1 and CDR2: DFQATT, SNEGSKA (reference sequence). This CDR3 region has 13 residues. V was cut by 3 bases and J by 8 bases, with 16 bases left in between. The CDR3 DNA is TGCAGTGCTAGGACACAGGGTTTAAGGGAAGCTTTCTTT. Its protein is CSARTQGLREAFF.

This clonotype was counted a few times. V and J are TRBV5-1 and TRBJ1-1; TRBD1 matches 8 bases. The CDR3 loop spans 14 amino acids. In germline, CDR1 is SGHRS, CDR2 YFSETQ. J gave up 4 bases and V 4 bases, and 6 bases lay outside the gene matches. This CDR3 reads CASSPYGQGTEAFF. As DNA, the CDR3 is TGCGCCAGCAGCCCCTATGGACAGGGCACTGAAGCTTTCTTT. Together with reference TRBV5-1 and TRBJ1-1, the CDR3 gives the full variable domain: KAGVTQTPRYLIKTRGQQVTLSCSPISGHRSVSWYQQTPGQGLQFLFEYFSETQRNKGNFPGRFSGRQFSNSRSEMNVSTLELGDSALYLCASSPYGQGTEAFFGQGTRLTVV.

This clonotype was seen a handful of times. J is TRBJ2-7 and V is TRBV11-2, with D perhaps TRBD1 (5 bases). The CDR3 has 15 amino acids. The germline CDR1 and CDR2 sequences are SGHAT and FQNNGV. V lost 3 bases to trimming and J lost 3 bases, with 15 bases between them. This CDR3 is CASSFPLAQGYEQYF. The CDR3 DNA reads as TGTGCCAGCAGCTTCCCCCTTGCCCAGGGCTACGAGCAGTACTTC.

This clonotype was observed a handful of times. The chain couples TRBV29-1 to TRBJ2-3, with 12 positions matching TRBD2. After removal of 2 bases from V and 3 bases from J, the junction contained 3 bases not matched to a gene. CDR1 and CDR2 (germline): SQVTM, ANQGSEA. CDR3 length equals 15 residues. CDR3 sequence (DNA): TGCAGCGTTGAACCTAGCGGGAGGGCTACAGATACGCAGTATTTT. Encoded protein: CSVEPSGRATDTQYF.

The chain uses TRBV20-1 and TRBJ2-1; no firm D call. CDR1 and CDR2 from the germline V gene are DFQATT and SNEGSKA (reference sequence). This CDR3 has 15 residues. V gave up 6 bases and J gave up 0 bases, with 15 bases separating them. CDR3 loop: CSAPDRVSSYNEQFF. DNA of the CDR3: TGCAGTGCCCCGGACCGGGTCTCCTCCTACAATGAGCAGTTCTTC.

This clonotype came up a few times. This chain uses TRBV27 with TRBJ2-1, with D unclear. Trimming shortened V by 4 bases and J by 9 bases, and 4 bases separated the two germline ends. CDR3 size: 10 residues. The germline V gene has CDR1 MNHEY and CDR2 SMNVEV (reference sequence). CDR3 residues: CASSWAEQFF. The DNA for the CDR3 is TGTGCCAGCAGTTGGGCTGAGCAGTTCTTC.

The sample holds a few counts of this clonotype. The chain carries TRBV3-1 and TRBJ2-3, with 11 nucleotides matching TRBD1. Germline assignment: CDR1 LGHDT and CDR2 YNNKEL (reference sequence). V was clipped by 6 bases and J by 2 bases; unmatched bases: 13. CDR3 size: 18 residues. CDR3 nucleotide sequence: TGTGCCAGCAGTCCGGTTGCCGGACAGGGGGCGCCCACAGATACGCAGTATTTT. Protein: CASSPVAGQGAPTDTQYF.

This clonotype was counted between two and nine times. The chain joins TRBV7-2 to TRBJ2-1, with D perhaps TRBD2 (6 bases). Germline CDR1 reads SGHTA; CDR2 reads FQGNSA. V was shortened by 4 bases and J by 3 bases, with 13 bases between the two germline ends. The CDR3 consists of 15 residues. This chain's CDR3 is CASSSTRDFYNEQFF. The CDR3 DNA follows: TGTGCCAGCAGCTCGACCCGGGACTTCTACAATGAGCAGTTCTTC.

This sequence joins TRBV5-1 and TRBJ2-5, with D perhaps matching TRBD1 or TRBD2 (5 bases each). Trimming removed 3 bases at V and 4 bases at J, with 19 bases between. This CDR3 is 16 amino acids long. Per the germline V gene, CDR1 is SGHRS and CDR2 is YFSETQ. The CDR3 region has the DNA TGCGCCAGCAGCTCTGGGACGTGGGCCGAGGGAGAGACCCAGTACTTC. Residues: CASSSGTWAEGETQYF.

The genes are TRBV10-2 and TRBJ2-5, with D possibly TRBD1 on 7 matching bases. CDR3 length equals 14 residues. Between the trimmed V and J ends, which lost 8 bases and 4 bases, there was a span of 17 bases. CDR1 and CDR2 from the germline V gene are WSHSY and SAAADI. This CDR3 is CASSRGDSGETQYF. In DNA form, the CDR3 reads TGCGCCAGCTCTAGGGGGGACAGTGGAGAGACCCAGTACTTC.

This clonotype appeared a few times. The chain employs TRBV12-3 or TRBV12-4 and TRBJ2-2; 9 bases agree with TRBD2. J was trimmed by 5 bases and V by 3 bases; bases with no gene match: 7. This CDR3 region has 16 residues. Here the CDR3 reads CASSFKVAGVTGELFF. DNA of the CDR3: TGTGCCAGCAGTTTCAAGGTAGCGGGAGTTACCGGGGAGCTGTTTTTT.

This clonotype was seen at least ten times. The gene calls are TRBV5-1 and TRBJ2-2, with 15 bases lining up with TRBD2. J lost 4 bases, V lost 1 base, and 8 bases had no gene match. In germline, CDR1 is SGHRS, CDR2 YFSETQ. The CDR3 has 19 amino acids. The CDR3 reads CASSLPGLAGGRITGELFF. As DNA, the CDR3 is TGCGCCAGCAGCTTGCCGGGACTAGCGGGAGGACGAATCACCGGGGAGCTGTTTTTT. The full variable domain, in which reference TRBV5-1 and TRBJ2-2 provide the parts outside the CDR3, is KAGVTQTPRYLIKTRGQQVTLSCSPISGHRSVSWYQQTPGQGLQFLFEYFSETQRNKGNFPGRFSGRQFSNSRSEMNVSTLELGDSALYLCASSLPGLAGGRITGELFFGEGSRLTVL.

The sample holds many counts of this clonotype. This sequence joins TRBV25-1 and TRBJ2-1; 10 bases fit TRBD1. This CDR3 region has 13 residues. The trim removed 8 bases at V and 4 bases at J, leaving 2 bases unmatched. In germline, CDR1 is MGHDK, CDR2 SYGVNS. This CDR3 reads CASRDRGYNEQFF. CDR3 DNA: TGTGCCAGCCGGGACAGGGGTTACAATGAGCAGTTCTTC.

This sequence joins TRBV7-9 and TRBJ1-6; D is perhaps TRBD1 (5 bases). This CDR3 contains 15 residues. From germline, CDR1 is SEHNR and CDR2 FQNEAQ (reference sequence). V was shortened by 5 bases and J by 8 bases, with 16 bases between the two germline ends. The CDR3 spells CASSPPGTLDSPLHF. CDR3 sequence (DNA): TGTGCCAGCAGCCCCCCCGGGACGCTCGATTCACCCCTCCACTTT.

This clonotype was counted only a few times. The chain is built from TRBV6-1 and TRBJ2-7; 10 positions agree with TRBD1. The CDR3 sequence is 15 residues long. Trimming cost V 4 bases and J 5 bases; bases outside gene matches: 8. Germline V gene sequence: CDR1 MNHNS, CDR2 SASEGT. The CDR3 region has the DNA TGTGCCAGCAGTGGGGACAGGGGATTTTCGCACGAGCAGTACTTC. Translating it yields CASSGDRGFSHEQYF.

This clonotype was seen repeatedly, ten times or more. V usage is TRBV7-2 and J usage is TRBJ2-1, with 11 positions matching TRBD2. The ends lost 2 bases at V and 7 bases at J; junction bases unmatched: 4. CDR3 length equals 15 residues. Germline loops: CDR1 SGHTA, CDR2 FQGNSA. This chain's CDR3 is CASSLRTSGLNEQFF. Here the CDR3 DNA reads TGTGCCAGCAGCTTAAGGACTAGCGGGCTTAATGAGCAGTTCTTC.

This clonotype was observed a handful of times. J is TRBJ2-7 and V is TRBV7-9, with D hard to call. V lost 5 bases and J 2 bases, leaving 16 bases between the germline ends. The CDR3 is 15 residues long. Looked up from germline, CDR1 is SEHNR and CDR2 is FQNEAQ (reference sequence). DNA for the CDR3: TGTGCCAGCAGCCCAACAAGCGCGACGACCTACGAGCAGTACTTC. The encoded protein is CASSPTSATTYEQYF.

The rearrangement joins TRBV5-1 to TRBJ1-5; 9 nucleotides match TRBD1. This CDR3 region has 14 residues. V shed 2 bases, J shed 6 bases, and the junction held 3 bases outside the gene matches. Germline CDR1 and CDR2: SGHRS and YFSETQ. In DNA, the CDR3 is TGCGCCAGCAGCTTTACAGGGGGCAGTCAGCCCCAGCATTTT. Amino acid sequence: CASSFTGGSQPQHF. The whole variable domain, filled in from reference TRBV5-1 and TRBJ1-5, reads KAGVTQTPRYLIKTRGQQVTLSCSPISGHRSVSWYQQTPGQGLQFLFEYFSETQRNKGNFPGRFSGRQFSNSRSEMNVSTLELGDSALYLCASSFTGGSQPQHFGDGTRLSIL.